The entry below describes one T cell receptor beta chain. The antigen it binds to is not known. No clone much larger than this one lies a single base away; base qualities are absent. The data originate from a study of blood T cell repertoires in COVID-19 (dated by TCRdb to about 2020). With regard to the full study: The collaborator samples originated in the United States, Italy and Spain and spanned the acute and convalescent phases of COVID-19. The samples were drawn from the first 160 participants of the ongoing ImmuneRACE study and from under 1,500 subjects provided by 6 global collaborators. Nearly every sample came with metadata listing a de-identified subject ID, COVID-19 status, age in years and sex. The material from the prospective study consisted of cDNA or gDNA derived from T cells, B-cell-depleted T cells, or PBMCs. A freely available public database, intended as a resource for researchers studying the immune response to SARS-CoV-2, is where the repertoires were released. Where available, HLA class I and class II types were obtained from metadata supplied by the sample provider rather than from assay-based typing. Subjects who had been exposed to COVID-19, were actively infected with it, or had recovered from it provided the deeply sampled blood TCRbeta repertoires that made up the dataset.

The immunoSEQ Assay, a bias-controlled multiplex PCR, was used to amplify TCRbeta CDR3 regions from genomic DNA. Processing in the source paper ran as follows. The number of nucleated cells in each sample was estimated by amplification of reference gene primers within the assay. To quantify the absolute abundance of each unique TCRbeta CDR3 rearrangement, sequence reads were collapsed and filtered. For each sample, productive Simpson clonality was calculated as the square root of Simpson's diversity index over productive rearrangements. Imported from immuneACCESS, the table was reduced by TCRdb to in-frame sequences with V and J called. These copies leave out some clones; in studies compared against another copy, an unresolved V gene accounts for under half, and the cause of the remainder is not known. V and J calls and clone size are given by that table; D and trimming were obtained from the DNA. This sample is represented by 200,000 to 300,000 clones; over 80% of them were singletons. The ten largest account for roughly 6.4% of the sample.

V is pruned by 4 bases and J by 4 bases, leaving 7 bases of the junction without a gene match. Taken from the germline V gene (reference sequence), the CDR1 and CDR2 loops are LGHDT and YNNKEL. Spanning cysteine to phenylalanine, the CDR3 consists of 15 amino acids. The entry retains the CDR3 DNA only, 45 bases that are in frame from base 1. Whole blood was collected in K2EDTA tubes by collaborating institutions according to the institutions' own protocols. For TCRbeta analysis, collaborators shipped samples in one of three forms: frozen whole blood, isolated PBMCs, or DNA extracted from either of those sample types. What the research found in general, with its limitations: The amount of clinical and demographic metadata varied by source and participant and was provided uncurated.

The chain employs TRBV3-1 (or the pseudogene TRBV3-2) and TRBJ2-7; 10 of the junction bases match TRBD2. The TCR sequence derives from a woman aged 60-70 years with active or convalescent COVID-19. Sequenced sample: peripheral blood. At the DNA level, the sequence is TGTGCCAGCAGCCGAAAGCGGGAGGGCGGGTACGAGCAGTACTTC. The translation is CASSRKREGGYEQYF.